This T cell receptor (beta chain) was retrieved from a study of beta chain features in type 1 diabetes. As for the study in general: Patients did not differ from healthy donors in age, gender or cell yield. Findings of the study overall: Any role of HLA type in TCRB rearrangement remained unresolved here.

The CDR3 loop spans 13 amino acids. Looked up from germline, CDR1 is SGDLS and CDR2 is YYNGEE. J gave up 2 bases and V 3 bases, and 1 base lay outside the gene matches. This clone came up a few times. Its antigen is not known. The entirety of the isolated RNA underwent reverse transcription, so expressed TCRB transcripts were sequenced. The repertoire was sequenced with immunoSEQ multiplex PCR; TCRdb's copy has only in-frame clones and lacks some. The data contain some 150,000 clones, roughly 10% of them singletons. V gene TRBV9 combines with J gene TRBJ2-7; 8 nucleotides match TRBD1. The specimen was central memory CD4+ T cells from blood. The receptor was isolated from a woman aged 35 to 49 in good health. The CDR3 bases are TGTGCCAGCAGCGCGGGACAGGCCTACGAGCAGTACTTC. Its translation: CASSAGQAYEQYF.